Shown below are 7 T cell receptor beta chains from a single sample sequenced in a study of T-cell memory formation after mild COVID-19 (dated by TCRdb to the early 2020s). Library preparation was by 5' RACE. Sequencer: Illumina NovaSeq 6000. TCRdb reworked the public reads: Q25 trimming with fastp, MiXCR clone assembly, productive beta chains retained. Each CDR3 protein appears once, grouped with its most common genes and DNA. The sample table lists 200,000 to 250,000 distinct CDR3 sequences, 27% of them with a count of one. The ten largest make up 10% to 12% of the sample. Specimen: PBMCs or a T cell subset sorted from them (not recorded which). Every receptor here comes from an adult woman who had mild COVID-19 (a few samples of this study predate the infection). The sample titles of this study are shuffled in the database, so cell type and time point are left out; the donor was told from shared clones.

The chain couples TRBV24-1 to TRBJ1-2, with no clear D. CDR3 length equals 13 residues. The V end was cut by 0 bases, the J end by 4 bases, with 5 bases between. Germline V gene lookup returns CDR1 KGHDR and CDR2 SFDVKD. The chain's CDR3 is CATSDLHGYGYTF. The DNA for the CDR3 is TGTGCCACCAGTGATTTGCACGGCTATGGCTACACCTTC.

This clonotype occurred once. The J gene is TRBJ2-3, the V gene TRBV12-3 or TRBV12-4; no clear D. The CDR3 is 12 amino acids. Deletions cut 6 bases from V and 0 bases from J, with 4 bases between. CDR3 coding DNA: TGTGCCAGCAGGCACAGCACAGATACGCAGTATTTT. As protein: CASRHSTDTQYF.

V is TRBV12-3 or TRBV12-4 and J is TRBJ2-3, with 8 positions matching TRBD1. The CDR3 has 14 residues. The ends lost 6 bases at V and 2 bases at J; junction bases unmatched: 4. In DNA, the CDR3 is TGTGCCAGCAGGAGGGACAGGAACACAGATACGCAGTATTTT. Protein product: CASRRDRNTDTQYF.

Many counts were recorded for this clonotype. This rearrangement joins TRBV24-1 to TRBJ2-5; a possible D gene is TRBD1 (6 bases). Trimming took 4 bases from V and 2 from J, leaving 13 bases between them. CDR1 and CDR2 from the germline V gene are KGHDR and SFDVKD. The CDR3 runs to 15 residues. CDR3: CATSERTAPQETQYF. CDR3 sequence (DNA): TGTGCCACCAGTGAGCGGACAGCCCCGCAAGAGACCCAGTACTTC.

This clonotype turned up a few times. V and J are TRBV21-1 and TRBJ2-2; TRBD2 reflects the table's D call only, with no check against the DNA. TRBV21-1 counts as a pseudogene. The CDR3 contains 14 residues. CDR3 DNA: TGTGCCAGCACCACTAACGGGGGCAGCGGGGAGCTGTTTTTT. It encodes CASTTNGGSGELFF.

The chain has TRBV28 and TRBJ2-3, with a possible D match to TRBD2 (6 bases). CDR1 MDHEN and CDR2 SYDVKM come from the germline V gene. The CDR3 covers 15 residues. The germline V and J ends were trimmed by 5 bases and 1 base, with 13 bases remaining between them. The CDR3 nucleotides read TGTGCCAGCAGTAGGACGGGAGCGGGCACAGATACGCAGTATTTT. This translates into CASSRTGAGTDTQYF.

The table lists this clonotype with a few counts. The rearrangement uses TRBV9 and TRBJ2-1; 7 nucleotides match TRBD2. This CDR3 is built from 12 residues. Germline lookup yields CDR1 SGDLS and CDR2 YYNGEE. V lost 4 bases, J lost 6 bases, and 1 base stayed unmatched. As DNA, the CDR3 is TGTGCCAGCAGCCGGACTAGCAATGAGCAGTTCTTC. It encodes CASSRTSNEQFF.